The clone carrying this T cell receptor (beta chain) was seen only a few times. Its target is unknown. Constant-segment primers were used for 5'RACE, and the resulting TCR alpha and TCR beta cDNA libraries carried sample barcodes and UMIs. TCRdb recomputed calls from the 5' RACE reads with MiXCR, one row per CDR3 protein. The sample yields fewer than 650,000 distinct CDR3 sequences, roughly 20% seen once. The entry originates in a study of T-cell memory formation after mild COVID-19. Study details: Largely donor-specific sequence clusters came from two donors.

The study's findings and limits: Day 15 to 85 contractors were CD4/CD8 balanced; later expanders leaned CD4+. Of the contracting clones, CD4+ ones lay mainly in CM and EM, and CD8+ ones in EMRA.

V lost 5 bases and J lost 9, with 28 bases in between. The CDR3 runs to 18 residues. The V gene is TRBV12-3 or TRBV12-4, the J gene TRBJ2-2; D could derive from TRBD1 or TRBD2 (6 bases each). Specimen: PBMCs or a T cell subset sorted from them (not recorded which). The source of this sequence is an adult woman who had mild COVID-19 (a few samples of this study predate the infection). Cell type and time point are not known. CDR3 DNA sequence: TGTGCCAGCAGTCTCCCCAGGGGAGGACTAAATATCAACCGGGAGCTGTTTTTT. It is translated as CASSLPRGGLNINRELFF.